This paragraph covers one T cell receptor (beta chain) sequence. As yet, its antigen is unknown. The data belong to a study of long-term antiretroviral therapy in people with HIV. The overall study: The earliest samples predate the 2015 immediate-ART recommendation by about a decade.

At survey level, the immunoSEQ assay was run in its v3.0 version. Clones were sequenced by immunoSEQ multiplex PCR, and TCRdb holds only the in-frame ones, with some missing. Of roughly 30,000 clones in the sample, roughly 84% were seen once. Whole-study findings and limits: Before ART, certain clones expanded, and these dominated the repertoire at all time points. Once patients were on ART, diversity went higher but still fell short of transplant donor controls. In HIV, the repertoires covered a tighter span of CDR3 lengths than in controls.

Sequences were derived from unsorted PBMCs, sampled about 5 years after starting antiretroviral therapy. This receptor was taken from a man aged 35-49 years with HIV.

The CDR3 reads CASSDSGGAVDEQFF. Written as DNA, the CDR3 is TGTGCCAGCAGCGATAGCGGGGGGGCCGTCGATGAGCAGTTCTTC. This chain joins TRBV7-6 and TRBJ2-1; 11 bases fit TRBD2. Unmatched junction bases numbered 8, after V lost 5 bases and J lost 8 bases. The germline V gene has CDR1 SGHVS and CDR2 FNYEAQ. This CDR3 has 15 residues.